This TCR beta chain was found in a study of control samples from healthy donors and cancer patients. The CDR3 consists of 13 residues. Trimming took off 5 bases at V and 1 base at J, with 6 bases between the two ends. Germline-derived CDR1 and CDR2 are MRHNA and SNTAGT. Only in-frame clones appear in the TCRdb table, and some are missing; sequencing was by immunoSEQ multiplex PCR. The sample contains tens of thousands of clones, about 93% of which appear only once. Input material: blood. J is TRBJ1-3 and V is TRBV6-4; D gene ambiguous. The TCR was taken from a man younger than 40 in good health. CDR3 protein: CASSQESGNTIYF. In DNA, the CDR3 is TGTGCCAGCAGTCAGGAGTCTGGAAACACCATATATTTT.